This T cell receptor beta chain was recorded in a study of cytomegalovirus exposure and HLA in healthy donors. Background on the study: HLA-typed donors were the source of about 90 million unique TCRs held in an early data release. General study findings and limits: It was in a later analysis that TCR association rates were seen to vary by HLA locus, highest for DRB1 and lowest for HLA-C. The authors later linked a missense DCLRE1C variant to TCR beta V- and J-gene trimming.

Concerning this clone itself: Its antigen is not identified.

V lost 0 bases to trimming and J lost 10 bases, with 13 bases between them. This CDR3 region has 13 residues. Germline V gene lookup returns CDR1 GTSNPN and CDR2 SVGIG (reference sequence). Participants comprised healthy donors of bone marrow. A multiplex PCR was run with 60 Vbeta primers and 13 Jbeta primers. Measured with immunoSEQ multiplex PCR; TCRdb has only the in-frame clones, and not every one. Of 70,000 or so clones listed, roughly 74% were seen once; the top ten hold around 10%. Input material: PBMCs. The clonotype was recovered from a woman aged 55 to 70 in good health and CMV-seropositive. The rearrangement uses TRBV30 and TRBJ2-1, with unresolved D. The CDR3 nucleotides are TGTGCCTGGAGTGTAAACGCCTTCGGGGAGCAGTTCTTC. It specifies CAWSVNAFGEQFF.